This T cell receptor (beta chain) was identified in a study of OX40 agonist ivuxolimab in advanced cancers. Study context: Clinicians treated patients with ivuxolimab, an agonistic anti-OX40 (CD134) antibody. Study findings and constraints: The authors did not determine the antigen specificity of the expanded peripheral T cells. The 0.1-3.0 mg/kg partial responders had among the lowest clonal expansion.

Trimming removed 7 bases from V and 2 bases from J, with 16 bases in between. This CDR3 spans 15 amino acids. The germline CDR1 and CDR2 sequences are LNHDA and SQIVND (reference sequence). Libraries were prepared by immunoSEQ multiplex PCR; TCRdb keeps only in-frame clonotypes and omits some of them. Of some 70,000 clones in the sample, around 84% were seen once. A word on this clone: Its cognate antigen is unknown.

The sequence came from an adult with an advanced solid tumor such as melanoma, head and neck, liver or kidney cancer. V is TRBV19 and J is TRBJ2-3; weak D call: TRBD1 (6 bases). This specimen was CD4+ or CD8+ T cells sorted from blood, taken in a trial of the OX40 agonist ivuxolimab. CDR3 sequence (DNA): TGTGCCAGTAACCTCGGACAGAGATTCACAGATACGCAGTATTTT. Protein sequence: CASNLGQRFTDTQYF.